Sequencing of this T cell receptor (beta chain) was carried out in a study of T-cell memory formation after mild COVID-19 (dated by TCRdb to about 2021). For context, the study as a whole: Most TCR sequence clusters were specific to one of the two donors. Longitudinal TCRalpha and TCRbeta repertoire sequencing tracked T-cell clones expanding and contracting after mild COVID-19 in a couple of donors. The cohort was made up of two young adult volunteers, one female and one male, who were previously healthy.

This clonotype was counted between two and nine times. Its antigen has not been determined. No quality values exist for individual bases; no much larger clone is one base distant. Inclusive of the bounding cysteine and phenylalanine, the CDR3 is 19 residues long. Just the 57-base CDR3 DNA is kept, in frame starting at base 1. Relative to germline, V is missing 2 bases and J is missing 0 bases, with 15 bases of the junction outside any gene match. CDR1 is given as SGHRS and CDR2 as YFSETQ, both from the germline V gene. Broad study findings and their caveats: Only a couple of mild cases were covered by the study, and larger cohorts that include severe cases with pre-infection samples were considered necessary. Contracting CD4+ clones were found mainly in CM and EM memory subsets, while CD8+ clones were enriched in EMRA. Some responding clones were detected in pre-infection memory, suggesting pre-existing cross-reactive memory T cells joined the SARS-CoV-2 response. From day 15 to 85, contracting clones showed balanced CD4/CD8 phenotypes, whereas a second wave of clones that expanded from day 15 to 37 leaned towards CD4+. Whether the second-wave clones peaking on day 37 were SARS-CoV-2 specific was not confirmed.

PBMCs were isolated by Ficoll-Paque density gradient centrifugation. Data came from an Illumina NovaSeq 6000. TCRalpha and TCRbeta cDNA libraries were built by 5'RACE with constant-segment primers, adding sample barcodes and unique molecular identifiers. Trizol reagent was used to extract RNA from every sample. Libraries were amplified in two PCR steps, with a second sample barcode and Illumina TruSeq adapters added in the second step. Sequencing of libraries was performed on an Illumina NovaSeq with 2 x 150 bp paired-end reads. The original pipeline was this. Reads were demultiplexed and collapsed into UMI-guided consensus sequences with migec v1.2.7. Using mixcr v2.1.11, the UMI consensuses were aligned to TRA and TRB V and J templates and assembled into clonotypes. A clonotype was counted as expanded or contracted only when both edgeR and NoisET called the clonotype significant, with the noise models trained on biological replicates. For edgeR calls, a false discovery rate-adjusted p below 0.01 and a log2 fold-change threshold of 1 were applied. As an exploratory analysis of dynamics, max-normalized trajectories of the 1000 most abundant clonotypes were examined with PCA combined with hierarchical clustering. The CD4 or CD8 phenotype of responding clones was assigned using the separately sequenced CD4+ and CD8+ repertoires. The raw public reads went through TCRdb reprocessing: fastp at Q25, MiXCR clone calling, in-frame beta chains kept. CDR3 protein duplicates are merged, each entry listing the most common genes and DNA. In this record, the V and J calls reflect TCRdb's handling and not the investigators' own analysis. The sample table records 110,000 or so distinct CDR3 sequences; 20% to 25% of these occur just once. Approximately 41% of the sample goes to the ten largest clones.

The receptor was derived from a man between 18 and 35 years old who had mild COVID-19 (a few samples of this study predate the infection). The sample titles of this study are shuffled in the database, so cell type and time point are left out; the donor was told from shared clones. The rearrangement combines TRBV5-1 with TRBJ2-3, with 7 junctional bases fitting TRBD1. The sequenced material came from PBMCs or a T cell subset sorted from them (not recorded which). The CDR3 loop reads CASSLYWTGQMTSTDTQYF. The sequenced DNA: TGCGCCAGCAGCTTATACTGGACAGGCCAAATGACTAGCACAGATACGCAGTATTTT.